This T cell receptor (beta chain) was sequenced in a study of shared T cell receptors in the human thymus. CDR3 size: 14 residues. Germline lookup yields CDR1 MGHDK and CDR2 SYGVNS. V lost 2 bases and J lost 4; bases outside the gene matches: 3. Measured with immunoSEQ multiplex PCR; TCRdb has only the in-frame clones, and not every one. This table holds hundreds of thousands of clones, approximately 95% found once. This sequence originates from a human donor. Sequenced material: thymocytes. The J gene is TRBJ2-3, the V gene TRBV25-1, with 7 bases lining up with TRBD2. The CDR3 reads CASSEAGEADTQYF. DNA for the CDR3: TGTGCCAGCAGTGAAGCGGGAGAAGCAGATACGCAGTATTTT.